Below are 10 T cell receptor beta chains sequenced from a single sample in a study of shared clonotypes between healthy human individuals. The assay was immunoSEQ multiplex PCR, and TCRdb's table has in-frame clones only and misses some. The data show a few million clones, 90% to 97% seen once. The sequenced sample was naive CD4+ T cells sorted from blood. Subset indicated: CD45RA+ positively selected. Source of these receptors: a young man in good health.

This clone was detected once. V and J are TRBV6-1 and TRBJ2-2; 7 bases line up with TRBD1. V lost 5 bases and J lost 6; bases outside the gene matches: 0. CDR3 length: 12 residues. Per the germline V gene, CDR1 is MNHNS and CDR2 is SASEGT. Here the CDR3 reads CASSTGAGELFF. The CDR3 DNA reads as TGTGCCAGCAGTACAGGGGCCGGGGAGCTGTTTTTT.

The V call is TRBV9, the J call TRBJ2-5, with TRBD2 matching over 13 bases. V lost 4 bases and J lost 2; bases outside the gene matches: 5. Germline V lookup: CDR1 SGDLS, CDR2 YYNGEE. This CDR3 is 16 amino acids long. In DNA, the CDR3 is TGTGCCAGCAGCTCAGGACTAGCGGGGGTACAAGAGACCCAGTACTTC. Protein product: CASSSGLAGVQETQYF.

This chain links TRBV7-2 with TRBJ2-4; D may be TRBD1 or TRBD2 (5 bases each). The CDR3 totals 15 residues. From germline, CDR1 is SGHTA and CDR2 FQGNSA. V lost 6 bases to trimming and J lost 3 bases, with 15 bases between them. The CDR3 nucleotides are TGTGCCAGCAGGGGGGAGCAGGTCGACAAAAACATTCAGTACTTC. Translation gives CASRGEQVDKNIQYF.

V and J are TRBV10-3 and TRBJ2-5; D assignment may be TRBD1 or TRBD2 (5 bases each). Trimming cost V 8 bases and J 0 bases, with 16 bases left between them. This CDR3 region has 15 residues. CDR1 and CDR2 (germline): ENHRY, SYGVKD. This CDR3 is CAISSGPTNQETQYF. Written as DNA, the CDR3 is TGTGCCATCTCTTCGGGACCTACGAACCAAGAGACCCAGTACTTC.

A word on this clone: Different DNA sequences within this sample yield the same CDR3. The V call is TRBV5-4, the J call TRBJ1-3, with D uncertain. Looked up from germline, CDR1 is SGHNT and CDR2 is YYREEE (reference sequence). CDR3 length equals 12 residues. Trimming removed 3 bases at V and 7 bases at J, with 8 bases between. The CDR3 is CASSSPGNTIYF. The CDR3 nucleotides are TGTGCCAGCAGCTCCCCCGGGAACACCATATATTTT.

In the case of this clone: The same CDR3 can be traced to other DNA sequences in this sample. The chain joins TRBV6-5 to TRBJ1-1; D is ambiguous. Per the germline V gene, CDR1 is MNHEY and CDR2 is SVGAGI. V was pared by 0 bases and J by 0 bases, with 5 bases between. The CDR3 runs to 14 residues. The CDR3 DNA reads TGTGCCAGCAGTTACTCGAGAGTGAACACTGAAGCTTTCTTT. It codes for CASSYSRVNTEAFF.

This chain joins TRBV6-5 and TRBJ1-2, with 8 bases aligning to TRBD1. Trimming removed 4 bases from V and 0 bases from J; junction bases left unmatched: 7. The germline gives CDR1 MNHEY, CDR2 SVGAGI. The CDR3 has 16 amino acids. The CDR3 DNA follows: TGTGCCAGCAGTTTCTATGGGACAGGCGCTAACTATGGCTACACCTTC. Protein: CASSFYGTGANYGYTF.

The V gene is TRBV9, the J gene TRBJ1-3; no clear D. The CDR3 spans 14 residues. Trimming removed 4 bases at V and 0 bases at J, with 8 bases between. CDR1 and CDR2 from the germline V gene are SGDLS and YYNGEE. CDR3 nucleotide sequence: TGTGCCAGCAGCCCCCAACTCTCTGGAAACACCATATATTTT. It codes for CASSPQLSGNTIYF.

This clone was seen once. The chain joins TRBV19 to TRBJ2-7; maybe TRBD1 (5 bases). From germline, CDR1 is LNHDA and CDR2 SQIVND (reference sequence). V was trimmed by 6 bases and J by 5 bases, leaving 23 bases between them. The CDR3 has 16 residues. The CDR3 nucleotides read TGTGCCAGTAGCCCGCTCGAAGGGGCGATCTTCCACGAGCAGTACTTC. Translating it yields CASSPLEGAIFHEQYF.

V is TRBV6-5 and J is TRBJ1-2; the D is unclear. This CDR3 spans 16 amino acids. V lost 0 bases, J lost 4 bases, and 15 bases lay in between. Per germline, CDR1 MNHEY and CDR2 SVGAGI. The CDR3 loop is CASSYSGRATSYGYTF. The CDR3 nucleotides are TGTGCCAGCAGTTACTCGGGGAGGGCGACTAGCTATGGCTACACCTTC.